This TCR beta chain is from a study of cytomegalovirus exposure and HLA in healthy donors. About the study: Around 80 million unique TCR sequences came from HLA-typed donors in an early release.

Study-level findings and limits: The HLA-A and HLA-B alleles of most subjects were reportedly predicted accurately from TCR beta sequences. Using the classifier, cytomegalovirus status was reportedly diagnosed with high specificity and sensitivity.

A remark on this clone: Its antigen is undetermined.

Germline V gene sequence: CDR1 MGHRA, CDR2 YSYEKL. Unmatched junction bases numbered 4, after V lost 0 bases and J lost 2 bases. This CDR3 region has 16 residues. PCR primers comprised 60 Vbeta and 13 Jbeta primers. Clones were sequenced by immunoSEQ multiplex PCR, and TCRdb holds only the in-frame ones, with some missing. The table lists about 200,000 clones, less than 85% of them singletons, with 0.2% to 0.25% in the top ten. The chain employs TRBV4-1 and TRBJ2-3, with 8 bases fitting TRBD2. This receptor was obtained from a girl aged 2-15 years in good health and CMV-seronegative. Sequencing input: PBMCs. The CDR3 DNA reads TGCGCCAGCAGCCAAGATTCGGGGGGGAACACAGATACGCAGTATTTT. This translates into CASSQDSGGNTDTQYF.